This is a list of T cell receptor beta chains from one sample in a study of CD8 T cells in Susac syndrome. TCRdb recomputed calls from the immunoSEQ multiplex PCR reads with MiXCR, one row per CDR3 protein. This sample carries around 300,000 distinct CDR3 sequences, roughly nine tenths of them seen once, and the ten largest clones take roughly 0.059%. The material sequenced was CD4+ T cells from PBMCs. These receptors were obtained from a human donor with multiple sclerosis. Both conserved end residues are part of each CDR3. The D gene is left open where the match is weak. The size of a clone is reported for some rows only, either as once, few or many, or as a class for expanded clones.

>-|TRBJ2-1|-|TRBV14
TGTGCCAGCAGCCAAGACCGGGCCATCGAGCAGTTCTTC
CASSQDRAIEQFF
>-|TRBJ2-7|-|TRBV15
TGTGCCACCAGCAGAAACCTTCCCCTGGGTTACGAGCAGTACTTC
CATSRNLPLGYEQYF
>-|TRBJ1-5|-|TRBV2
TGTGCCAGCAGTGACAACAGTCCCCCGGGGACCCAGCATTTT
CASSDNSPPGTQHF
>TRBD2|TRBJ2-1|once|TRBV7-9
TGTGCCAGCGGCCGAGGAGGGACTAGCAGACACAATGAGCAGTTCTTC
CASGRGGTSRHNEQFF
>-|TRBJ2-3|-|TRBV19
TGTGCCAGTACGGCGGGACACAGAGAAGGAGATACGCAGTATTTT
CASTAGHREGDTQYF
>TRBD1|TRBJ2-7|once|TRBV12-3/TRBV12-4
TGTGCCAGCAGTTCCTCAGGGGGAGAGCAGTACTTC
CASSSSGGEQYF
>-|TRBJ2-5|-|TRBV30
TGTGCCTGGAAATATCAGGGGAGGAAGACCCAGTACTTC
CAWKYQGRKTQYF
>-|TRBJ1-4|-|TRBV12-3/TRBV12-4
TGTGCCAGCAGTTTTGGAGGGTACGATGAAAAACTGTTTTTT
CASSFGGYDEKLFF
>-|TRBJ2-3|few|TRBV4-1
TGCGCCAGCAGCCAAGATCGGCGGGATACGCAGTATTTT
CASSQDRRDTQYF
>-|TRBJ2-3|once|TRBV29-1
TGCAGCATCAAAGAGGCGGAATTCACAGATACGCAGTATTTT
CSIKEAEFTDTQYF
>-|TRBJ1-2|-|TRBV4-1
TGCGCCAGCAGCCAAGGGGGAGGACACCTAAACTATGGCTACACCTTC
CASSQGGGHLNYGYTF
>TRBD2|TRBJ2-3|-|TRBV7-2
TGTGCCAGCAGCTTAGACGGGAGGACGTTAGATACGCAGTATTTT
CASSLDGRTLDTQYF
>TRBD1|TRBJ1-5|-|TRBV6-6
TGTGCCAGCAGTTACTCGGACAGGGGAGCCCATCAGCCCCAGCATTTT
CASSYSDRGAHQPQHF
>-|TRBJ2-7|-|TRBV5-1
TGCGCCAGCAGCTTGCAGTCGGGGCGGTACGAGCAGTACTTC
CASSLQSGRYEQYF
>-|TRBJ1-1|-|TRBV27
TGTGCCAGCAGTTTATCCTTCGGGAGTAAGGACTATGGGACCTCGAACACTGAAGCTTTCTTT
CASSLSFGSKDYGTSNTEAFF
>-|TRBJ2-7|-|TRBV5-1
TGCGCCAGTAGTCGATTTTTCCCGGGCTCCGACTCCTACGAGCAGTACTTC
CASSRFFPGSDSYEQYF
>-|TRBJ2-2|-|TRBV7-2
TGTGCCAGCAGCTTCGGGCCGAACACCGGGGAGCTGTTTTTT
CASSFGPNTGELFF
>TRBD1|TRBJ2-7|-|TRBV7-2
TGTGCCAGCAGCTTGTCCGGGACAGAGATTTACGAGCAGTACTTC
CASSLSGTEIYEQYF